These 5 T cell receptor beta chains came from one sample sequenced in a study of T cells in Graves' hyperthyroidism and ophthalmopathy. Researchers amplified the TCR beta CDR3 regions from RNA transcripts. In the first-round RT-PCR of the TCR CDR3, the HTBI primer set was used. MiXCR was run by TCRdb on the multiplex PCR reads, yielding one entry per CDR3 protein. The sample shows some 570,000 distinct CDR3 sequences, 14% of them seen only once. The source material was blood. These receptors came from a woman between 18 and 29 years old with Graves' ophthalmopathy.

In this sample, this clonotype turned up many times. The rearrangement uses TRBV5-1 and TRBJ2-3; the match to TRBD2 covers 10 bases. Germline V CDR1 and CDR2: SGHRS, YFSETQ. Unmatched junction bases numbered 10, after V lost 5 bases and J lost 1 base. The CDR3 totals 17 residues. As DNA, the CDR3 is TGCGCCAGCAGTCTGGGGGCCGGGACTAGCGGCACAGATACGCAGTATTTT. This gives the protein CASSLGAGTSGTDTQYF.

The J gene is TRBJ2-5, the V gene TRBV6-2 or TRBV6-3; weak D call: TRBD1 (5 bases). Germline values: CDR1 MNHEY, CDR2 SVGEGT. The CDR3 has 12 amino acids. V gave up 5 bases and J gave up 4 bases, with 8 bases separating them. The CDR3 DNA reads TGTGCCAGCAGTAGACAGCTAGAGACCCAGTACTTC. This gives the protein CASSRQLETQYF.

This clonotype has just a few counts. The rearrangement uses TRBV29-1 and TRBJ2-3; the match to TRBD1 covers 7 bases. In germline, CDR1 is SQVTM, CDR2 ANQGSEA. The V segment lost 0 bases and the J segment 2 bases; nucleotides outside the gene matches: 14. This CDR3 spans 18 amino acids. CDR3 nucleotides: TGCAGCGTTGAAGATCTTCATTGGGACAGAGCCCCCACAGATACGCAGTATTTT. This translates into CSVEDLHWDRAPTDTQYF.

This clonotype came up a few times. V gene TRBV29-1 combines with J gene TRBJ1-1; weak D call: TRBD1 (6 bases). Trimming removed 5 bases at V and 1 base at J, with 11 bases between. The CDR3 consists of 13 residues. Per germline, CDR1 SQVTM and CDR2 ANQGSEA. In nucleotides, the CDR3 is TGCAGCGTTCACCGACAGGAGAACACTGAAGCTTTCTTT. It codes for CSVHRQENTEAFF.

The gene calls are TRBV9 and TRBJ1-3; D is ambiguous. The CDR3 has 18 amino acids. Trimming left V 0 bases short and J 8 bases short, with 24 bases between. In germline, CDR1 is SGDLS, CDR2 YYNGEE. CDR3 nucleotide sequence: TGTGCCAGCAGCGTAGCCCGAAACGCGCGCGGTTTGTTGGACACCATATATTTT. Its translation is CASSVARNARGLLDTIYF.